Listed below are T cell receptor beta chains from one sample, sequenced in a study of blood T cells in healthy people across ages. TCRdb used MiXCR to reprocess the 5' RACE reads, holding one entry per CDR3 protein. The data show approximately 360,000 distinct CDR3 sequences, 45% to 65% seen once. Sequenced sample: blood. All receptors derive from a man between 60 and 75 years old in good health. The CDR3 runs from the conserved cysteine through the conserved F or W. A D gene is named only where the DNA matches it firmly. Where a row states a size, it is once, few, many or the class of an expanded clone; other rows omit it.

NA	NA	TRBV7-9	TRBJ2-7	TGTGCCAGCAGACAGGAGGAGGGCGGCTACGAGCAGTACTTC	CASRQEEGGYEQYF
few	TRBD1	TRBV6-6	TRBJ1-1	TGTGCCAGCAGTTTACAGGGGGCAACTGAAGCTTTCTTT	CASSLQGATEAFF
NA	NA	TRBV14	TRBJ2-7	TGTGCCAGCAGCCAAGCTATGTACGAGCAGTACTTC	CASSQAMYEQYF
few	TRBD2	TRBV6-5	TRBJ2-7	TGTGCCAGCAGTTGGGAGGGAAGGGCCGAGCAGTACTTC	CASSWEGRAEQYF
NA	TRBD2	TRBV9	TRBJ2-1	TGTGCCAGCAGCGCCACGACTAGCGGGGGCGCCAATTACAATGAGCAGTTCTTC	CASSATTSGGANYNEQFF
NA	NA	TRBV27	TRBJ2-5	TGTGCCAGCAGTTACGGACTGCGGTGGGAGACCCAGTACTTC	CASSYGLRWETQYF
NA	TRBD2	TRBV7-9	TRBJ2-7	TGTGCCAGCAGCTTATCGTTGGGCGCCGGGAGGGCCAATGAGCAGTACTTC	CASSLSLGAGRANEQYF
NA	NA	TRBV28	TRBJ2-7	TGTGCCAGCAGTCGCTACGAGCAGTACTTC	CASSRYEQYF
NA	NA	TRBV10-1	TRBJ2-7	TGCGCCAGCAGTGAGGTGACAACATCCTACGAGCAGTACTTC	CASSEVTTSYEQYF
NA	NA	TRBV28	TRBJ2-3	TGTGCCAGCAGTTTAGAGACAGTGGGCACAGATACGCAGTATTTT	CASSLETVGTDTQYF
few	NA	TRBV10-3	TRBJ2-3	TGTGCCATCAGTGACGTGGGAGGTACGCAGTATTTT	CAISDVGGTQYF
many	NA	TRBV5-6	TRBJ2-6	TGTGCCAGCAGCTTTGGAACAGCTGGGGCCAACGTCCTGACTTTC	CASSFGTAGANVLTF
NA	NA	TRBV29-1	TRBJ2-3	TGCAGCGTTAGGAGGGGGAGTCAAGATACGCAGTATTTT	CSVRRGSQDTQYF
many	TRBD2	TRBV6-2/TRBV6-3	TRBJ2-1	TGTGCCAGCAGTAACCCAGCGGGAGTGACCTACAATGAGCAGTTCTTC	CASSNPAGVTYNEQFF
many	TRBD1	TRBV28	TRBJ2-7	TGTGCCAGCAGCCCCGGGACAGGGGGCTACGAGCAGTACTTC	CASSPGTGGYEQYF
NA	NA	TRBV11-2	TRBJ1-4	TGTGCCAGCAGCTTAAGGGACATGGGGCGTGGACTGTTTTTT	CASSLRDMGRGLFF
NA	TRBD1	TRBV24-1	TRBJ2-1	TGTGCCACCAGTGATTGGGGACAGGGGCAAGACAATGAGCAGTTCTTC	CATSDWGQGQDNEQFF
many	TRBD1	TRBV5-1	TRBJ2-7	TGCGCCAGCAGCTTGTGGGGACAGGGGGCGAACGAGCAGTACTTC	CASSLWGQGANEQYF
NA	TRBD2	TRBV28	TRBJ2-1	TGTGCCAGCAGGGGGGTCAGCGGGACTTACAATGAGCAGTTCTTC	CASRGVSGTYNEQFF
NA	NA	TRBV11-3	TRBJ1-1	TGTGCCAGCAGCGTCCAGACGAACACTGAAGCTTTCTTT	CASSVQTNTEAFF
NA	TRBD1	TRBV7-6	TRBJ2-1	TGTGCCAGCAGCCCATCGACAGGGTCCTACAATAAGCAGTTCTTC	CASSPSTGSYNKQFF
NA	NA	TRBV23-1	TRBJ1-6	TGCGCCAGCAGTCAATTGGCGACAGACTATAATTCACCCCTCCACTTT	CASSQLATDYNSPLHF
few	NA	TRBV3-1	TRBJ1-4	TGTGCCAGCAGCCAGGCGAGTGGTCTAGGTGAAAAACTGTTTTTT	CASSQASGLGEKLFF
few	NA	TRBV6-4	TRBJ2-1	TGTGCCAGCAGTGAGACCGGACACCCCCACAATGAGCAGTTCTTC	CASSETGHPHNEQFF
few	NA	TRBV20-1	TRBJ2-1	TGCAGTGCTAGGAGCCTGGACTACTACAATGAGCAGTTCTTC	CSARSLDYYNEQFF
NA	NA	TRBV12-5	TRBJ2-1	TGTGCTAGTGGTTTTCACAATGAGCAGTTCTTC	CASGFHNEQFF
few	TRBD2	TRBV6-1	TRBJ2-5	TGTGCCAGCAGTCCTGAATGGGGGAGGGGAGAGACCCAGTACTTC	CASSPEWGRGETQYF
NA	TRBD2	TRBV12-3/TRBV12-4	TRBJ2-7	TGTGCCAGCAGCCCTTCCCGGGGGGTCAGCTCCTACAATGAGCAGTACTTC	CASSPSRGVSSYNEQYF
NA	TRBD1	TRBV2	TRBJ2-1	TGTGCCAGCGAGACAGGGCGGAATGAGCAGTTCTTC	CASETGRNEQFF
few	NA	TRBV7-9	TRBJ2-7	TGTGCCAGCAGCTTAGCCGGGACACCCTACGAGCAGTACTTC	CASSLAGTPYEQYF
NA	NA	TRBV20-1	TRBJ1-2	TGCAGTGCTCTCGCACAGGTCGGAGGCTACACCTTC	CSALAQVGGYTF
few	TRBD2	TRBV28	TRBJ2-1	TGTGCCAGCAGTTTGGAGCGGGAGGGCCGTAATGAGCAGTTCTTC	CASSLEREGRNEQFF
few	NA	TRBV7-3	TRBJ2-5	TGTGCCAGCAGCTTAGCTCCCCAAGAGACCCAGTACTTC	CASSLAPQETQYF
NA	NA	TRBV30	TRBJ2-6	TGTGCCTCAGCGTCCTCTGGGGCCAACGTCCTGACTTTC	CASASSGANVLTF
NA	TRBD2	TRBV4-2	TRBJ2-5	TGTGCCAGCAGCCAAGCCTCGGGACTAGCGGGAGGGGAACAGTACTTC	CASSQASGLAGGEQYF
few	NA	TRBV28	TRBJ2-7	TGTGCCAGCAAAGGGTTGGTCTACGAGCAGTACTTC	CASKGLVYEQYF
NA	NA	TRBV7-2	TRBJ1-1	TGTGCCAGCAGCTTTGGTATAGGATATGACACTGAAGCTTTCTTT	CASSFGIGYDTEAFF
few	NA	TRBV28	TRBJ1-2	TGTGCCAGTTTCACTGGGCCGAGTAACTATGGCTACACCTTC	CASFTGPSNYGYTF
NA	NA	TRBV7-8	TRBJ2-7	TGTGCCAGCAGCCGACAGAGTACCTGCGAGCAGTACTTC	CASSRQSTCEQYF
once	NA	TRBV11-3	TRBJ2-3	TGTGCCAGCAGCCTACGGGGATGCACAGATACGCAGTATTTT	CASSLRGCTDTQYF
NA	TRBD2	TRBV18	TRBJ2-3	TGTGCCAGCTCAATGACTAGCAGCACAGATACGCAGTATTTT	CASSMTSSTDTQYF
NA	TRBD2	TRBV6-2/TRBV6-3	TRBJ2-5	TGTGCCAGCAAAACTAGCGGGAAAGATGAGCAGTACTTC	CASKTSGKDEQYF
NA	NA	TRBV28	TRBJ2-5	TGTGCCAGCAGCACGGGCCTTGGGGAGTACTTC	CASSTGLGEYF
NA	NA	TRBV6-6	TRBJ1-5	TGTGCCATCCACAGAGACCCTAGGCAGCCCCAGCATTTT	CAIHRDPRQPQHF
few	NA	TRBV18	TRBJ2-1	TGTGCTAGCTCACCACCAGAGCGGTCCGGATTCAACAATGAGCAGTTCTTC	CASSPPERSGFNNEQFF
NA	NA	TRBV9	TRBJ1-5	TGTGCCAGCAGCGAACACAGTCGTAGCAATCAGCCCCAGCATTTT	CASSEHSRSNQPQHF
NA	NA	TRBV27	TRBJ2-1	TGTGCCAGCAGTTGGCTCATCGTCATAGGTGAGCAGTTCTTC	CASSWLIVIGEQFF
NA	NA	TRBV28	TRBJ1-2	TGTGCCAGCAGCATTGCAGGGGCCCACTATGGCTACACCTTC	CASSIAGAHYGYTF